A selection of T cell receptor beta chains follows, all from one sample in a study of T cells in Graves' hyperthyroidism and ophthalmopathy. TCRdb analysed the multiplex PCR reads with MiXCR anew, one entry per CDR3 protein. The sample has around 280,000 distinct CDR3 sequences; about 14% are singletons. Sequencing was performed on blood. The receptors shown here come from a woman aged 25-40 years with Graves' hyperthyroidism that later progressed to Graves' ophthalmopathy. Both conserved end residues are part of each CDR3. The D gene is left open where the match is weak. The size of a clone is reported for some rows only, either as once, few or many, or as a class for expanded clones.

d_call | clone_size | j_call | v_call | cdr3_aa | cdr3_nt
. | . | TRBJ1-1 | TRBV5-4 | CASSRLDRLNTEAFF | TGTGCCAGCAGCAGGTTAGACAGATTGAACACTGAAGCTTTCTTT
TRBD2 | . | TRBJ2-1 | TRBV10-3 | CAMRTSGDDEQFF | TGTGCCATGCGGACTAGCGGGGATGATGAGCAGTTCTTC
TRBD1 | many | TRBJ1-1 | TRBV27 | CASSSRQGANTEAFF | TGTGCCAGCAGTTCCCGACAGGGGGCAAACACTGAAGCTTTCTTT
TRBD2 | once | TRBJ2-5 | TRBV20-1 | CSAHRASGVLQETQYF | TGCAGTGCCCACCGGGCTAGCGGGGTACTACAAGAGACCCAGTACTTC
TRBD2 | few | TRBJ2-2 | TRBV6-2/TRBV6-3 | CASSWTSGSTGELFF | TGTGCCAGCAGTTGGACTAGCGGGAGCACCGGGGAGCTGTTTTTT
. | many | TRBJ2-7 | TRBV20-1 | CSAMRGPYEQYF | TGCAGTGCTATGCGGGGACCCTACGAGCAGTACTTC
. | few | TRBJ2-1 | TRBV4-3 | CASSQSQSSYNEQFF | TGCGCCAGCAGCCAATCCCAGAGCTCCTACAATGAGCAGTTCTTC
TRBD1 | many | TRBJ1-4 | TRBV2 | CASSEQGAREKLFF | TGTGCCAGCAGCGAACAGGGGGCTAGGGAAAAACTGTTTTTT
. | many | TRBJ1-6 | TRBV3-1 | CASSHDGDQYSPLHF | TGTGCCAGCAGCCATGACGGCGACCAATATTCACCCCTCCACTTT
TRBD1 | . | TRBJ1-2 | TRBV6-1 | CASSTGGSGYTF | TGTGCCAGCAGTACAGGGGGTAGTGGCTACACCTTC
. | few | TRBJ2-5 | TRBV5-1 | CASSLRQGRRETQYF | TGCGCCAGCAGCTTGCGGCAGGGGAGGAGAGAGACCCAGTACTTC
. | many | TRBJ1-5 | TRBV28 | CASSQDGNQPQHF | TGTGCCAGCAGCCAAGACGGTAATCAGCCCCAGCATTTT
. | many | TRBJ2-1 | TRBV2 | CASTLSSYNEQFF | TGTGCCAGTACGCTGAGCTCCTACAATGAGCAGTTCTTC
TRBD1 | many | TRBJ1-1 | TRBV28 | CASSLLAGGSTEAFF | TGTGCCAGCAGTTTGTTGGCAGGGGGCTCCACTGAAGCTTTCTTT
. | few | TRBJ2-3 | TRBV7-7 | CANSLRATDTQYF | TGTGCTAACAGCTTGCGGGCCACAGATACGCAGTATTTT
TRBD2 | . | TRBJ2-1 | TRBV20-1 | CSARGGLAGGPDEQFF | TGCAGTGCTAGGGGTGGACTAGCGGGAGGGCCTGATGAGCAGTTCTTC
. | many | TRBJ1-5 | TRBV28 | CATGGGSNNQPQHF | TGTGCCACCGGGGGAGGGTCGAACAATCAGCCCCAGCATTTT
TRBD2 | many | TRBJ2-7 | TRBV28 | CASTVTGLAGRSEQYF | TGTGCCAGCACCGTAACCGGACTAGCGGGACGGAGCGAGCAGTACTTC
TRBD1 | . | TRBJ2-7 | TRBV19 | CASSIPGTAHYEQYF | TGTGCCAGTAGTATACCCGGGACAGCACACTACGAGCAGTACTTC
. | . | TRBJ2-7 | TRBV7-6 | CASSTRAPGLCSYEQYF | TGTGCCAGCAGCACCAGGGCCCCGGGACTGTGCTCCTACGAGCAGTACTTC
. | many | TRBJ2-1 | TRBV7-9 | CASSPRGLLGNEQFF | TGTGCCAGCAGCCCTCGGGGACTCCTAGGGAATGAGCAGTTCTTC
TRBD1 | many | TRBJ1-1 | TRBV7-2 | CASSPRAPGQSENTEAFF | TGTGCCAGCAGCCCGCGGGCGCCGGGACAGAGCGAGAACACTGAAGCTTTCTTT
. | many | TRBJ2-1 | TRBV7-2 | CASSLSRDNEQFF | TGTGCCAGCAGCTTGTCCAGAGACAATGAGCAGTTCTTC
TRBD2 | many | TRBJ2-3 | TRBV20-1 | CSARDQRERDTQYF | TGCAGTGCTAGAGACCAGCGGGAGAGAGATACGCAGTATTTT
. | many | TRBJ2-7 | TRBV28 | CASSFEATGSYEQYF | TGTGCCAGCAGTTTCGAAGCTACAGGGTCCTACGAGCAGTACTTC
TRBD2 | many | TRBJ2-5 | TRBV3-1 | CASSQEGASGTQYF | TGTGCCAGCAGCCAAGAGGGCGCTAGCGGGACCCAGTACTTC
. | many | TRBJ2-3 | TRBV7-3 | CASSLQQGDTDTQYF | TGTGCCAGCAGCTTACAACAGGGAGACACAGATACGCAGTATTTT
. | . | TRBJ2-1 | TRBV4-3 | CASSQELGQGGNEQFF | TGCGCCAGCAGCCAAGAGTTAGGGCAGGGGGGAAATGAGCAGTTCTTC
. | . | TRBJ1-3 | TRBV7-9 | CASSLAGAASGNTIYF | TGTGCCAGCAGCTTAGCTGGAGCAGCCTCTGGAAACACCATATATTTT
TRBD1 | . | TRBJ1-1 | TRBV9 | CASSYSQGQTRIEIRTEAFF | TGTGCCAGCAGTTACTCTCAGGGACAGACGAGGATCGAGATTCGGACTGAAGCTTTCTTT
. | . | TRBJ2-1 | TRBV5-1 | CASSQEDYSYNEQFF | TGCGCCAGCAGCCAGGAGGATTACTCCTACAATGAGCAGTTCTTC
. | many | TRBJ2-7 | TRBV24-1 | CATSDNKGSREQYF | TGTGCCACCAGTGATAACAAGGGATCTCGGGAGCAGTACTTC
. | . | TRBJ1-4 | TRBV28 | CASRRTETNEKLFF | TGTGCCAGCAGGAGGACAGAAACTAATGAAAAACTGTTTTTT
TRBD1 | . | TRBJ2-5 | TRBV27 | CASGLTGQETQYF | TGTGCCAGCGGATTGACAGGGCAGGAGACCCAGTACTTC
. | few | TRBJ2-1 | TRBV20-1 | CSGSVRAAIYNEQFF | TGCAGTGGCTCAGTAAGGGCGGCGATCTACAATGAGCAGTTCTTC
. | many | TRBJ2-7 | TRBV20-1 | CSAVVGVNEQYF | TGCAGTGCTGTAGTGGGGGTCAACGAGCAGTACTTC
TRBD2 | many | TRBJ2-7 | TRBV2 | CASTGRGLATYEQYF | TGTGCCAGCACCGGGCGGGGACTAGCAACTTACGAGCAGTACTTC
TRBD1 | few | TRBJ2-7 | TRBV5-6 | CASSFRGSRRGPHEQYF | TGTGCCAGCAGCTTTAGGGGGTCCCGCAGGGGGCCCCACGAGCAGTACTTC
TRBD2 | once | TRBJ2-7 | TRBV20-1 | CSARGGLAGARWQYF | TGCAGTGCTAGGGGTGGACTAGCGGGAGCGAGGTGGCAGTACTTC
TRBD1 | . | TRBJ1-1 | TRBV4-3 | CASIPGRDRPPEAFF | TGCGCCAGCATCCCAGGAAGGGACAGGCCCCCTGAAGCTTTCTTT
TRBD1 | many | TRBJ2-3 | TRBV7-3 | CASSSTGGADTQYF | TGTGCCAGCAGCTCAACAGGGGGCGCAGATACGCAGTATTTT
. | . | TRBJ2-6 | TRBV19 | CASRDGTF | TGTGCCAGCCGGGACGGGACTTTC
. | many | TRBJ1-2 | TRBV7-9 | CASSSPTGNNGGYTF | TGTGCCAGCAGCTCACCCACAGGGAATAATGGTGGCTACACCTTC
. | few | TRBJ1-4 | TRBV20-1 | CSAEGDPTREKLFF | TGCAGTGCTGAGGGCGATCCGACCAGGGAAAAACTGTTTTTT
TRBD2 | many | TRBJ2-1 | TRBV9 | CASSAPSGRHSGEQFF | TGTGCCAGCAGCGCGCCTAGCGGACGGCATTCGGGTGAGCAGTTCTTC
TRBD1 | few | TRBJ1-3 | TRBV30 | CAWSGQGHTIYF | TGTGCCTGGAGTGGACAGGGTCACACCATATATTTT
. | many | TRBJ2-7 | TRBV7-2 | CASSLEGKGSYEQYF | TGTGCCAGCAGCTTGGAGGGTAAAGGTTCCTACGAGCAGTACTTC
. | many | TRBJ1-4 | TRBV27 | CASSGVGILGEKLFF | TGTGCCAGCAGCGGGGTGGGAATTCTGGGGGAAAAACTGTTTTTT
TRBD1 | . | TRBJ2-3 | TRBV15 | CATSRDETNRGEDTQYF | TGTGCCACCAGCAGAGATGAGACGAACAGGGGGGAAGATACGCAGTATTTT
TRBD2 | many | TRBJ2-7 | TRBV9 | CASSPSSGGRGEQYF | TGTGCCAGCAGCCCTAGTAGCGGGGGCCGCGGCGAGCAGTACTTC
TRBD1 | few | TRBJ2-3 | TRBV19 | CASSSRTGGNTQYF | TGTGCCAGTAGTAGCCGGACAGGCGGCAATACGCAGTATTTT
TRBD2 | many | TRBJ2-7 | TRBV7-2 | CASNFPGSSGSLEQYF | TGTGCCAGCAACTTCCCAGGGAGTAGCGGGAGTCTCGAGCAGTACTTC